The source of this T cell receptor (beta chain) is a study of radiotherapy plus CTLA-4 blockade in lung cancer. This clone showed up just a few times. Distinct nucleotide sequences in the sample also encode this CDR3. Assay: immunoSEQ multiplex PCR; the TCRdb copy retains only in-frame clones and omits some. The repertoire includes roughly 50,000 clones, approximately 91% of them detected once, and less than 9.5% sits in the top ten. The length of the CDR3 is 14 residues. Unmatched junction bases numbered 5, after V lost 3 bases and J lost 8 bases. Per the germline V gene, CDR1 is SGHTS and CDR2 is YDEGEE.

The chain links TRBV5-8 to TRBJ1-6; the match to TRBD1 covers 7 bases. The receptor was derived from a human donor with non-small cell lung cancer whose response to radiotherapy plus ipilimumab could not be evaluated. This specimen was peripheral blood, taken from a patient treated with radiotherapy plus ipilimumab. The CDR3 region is CASSSGQADSPLHF. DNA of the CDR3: TGTGCCAGCAGCTCCGGACAGGCTGATTCACCCCTCCACTTT.